Given below is one T cell receptor (beta chain) in context. J lost 4 bases, V lost 0 bases, and 5 bases had no gene match. This CDR3 contains 16 residues. CDR1 is LGHNA and CDR2 is YSLEER in the germline V gene. Per the study methods: Reference gene primer amplification gave nucleated cell count estimates. Here immunoSEQ multiplex PCR was the method, and the copy in TCRdb shows in-frame clones only, minus some. V, J and clone size are taken as reported in that table, and D and trimming were inferred from the DNA itself. The sample carries 95,000 to 150,000 clones, 79% recorded once. This sample is part of a study of blood T cell repertoires in COVID-19.

The chain links TRBV4-3 to TRBJ1-4; 7 bases line up with TRBD1. The sequence came from a woman aged 80 or older with acute or convalescent COVID-19. The sequenced material came from peripheral blood. The CDR3 DNA is TGCGCCAGCAGCCAAGACCTAACAGGGGTTAATGAAAAACTGTTTTTT. Encoded protein: CASSQDLTGVNEKLFF.